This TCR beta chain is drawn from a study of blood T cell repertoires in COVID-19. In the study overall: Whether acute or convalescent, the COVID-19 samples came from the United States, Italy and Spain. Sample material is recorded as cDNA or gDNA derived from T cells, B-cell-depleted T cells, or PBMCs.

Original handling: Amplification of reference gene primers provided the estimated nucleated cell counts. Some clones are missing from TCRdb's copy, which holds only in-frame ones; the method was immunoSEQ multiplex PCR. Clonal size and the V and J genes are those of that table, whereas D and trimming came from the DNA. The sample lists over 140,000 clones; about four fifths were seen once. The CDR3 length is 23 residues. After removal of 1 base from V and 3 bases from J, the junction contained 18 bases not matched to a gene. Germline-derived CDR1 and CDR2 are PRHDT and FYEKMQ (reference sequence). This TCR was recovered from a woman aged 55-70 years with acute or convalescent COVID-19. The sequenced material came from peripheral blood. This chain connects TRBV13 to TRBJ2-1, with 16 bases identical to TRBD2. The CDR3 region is CASSLELLGTSGRAGFSYNEQFF. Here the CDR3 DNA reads TGTGCCAGCAGCTTAGAGTTGTTGGGGACTAGCGGGAGGGCAGGTTTCAGCTACAATGAGCAGTTCTTC.